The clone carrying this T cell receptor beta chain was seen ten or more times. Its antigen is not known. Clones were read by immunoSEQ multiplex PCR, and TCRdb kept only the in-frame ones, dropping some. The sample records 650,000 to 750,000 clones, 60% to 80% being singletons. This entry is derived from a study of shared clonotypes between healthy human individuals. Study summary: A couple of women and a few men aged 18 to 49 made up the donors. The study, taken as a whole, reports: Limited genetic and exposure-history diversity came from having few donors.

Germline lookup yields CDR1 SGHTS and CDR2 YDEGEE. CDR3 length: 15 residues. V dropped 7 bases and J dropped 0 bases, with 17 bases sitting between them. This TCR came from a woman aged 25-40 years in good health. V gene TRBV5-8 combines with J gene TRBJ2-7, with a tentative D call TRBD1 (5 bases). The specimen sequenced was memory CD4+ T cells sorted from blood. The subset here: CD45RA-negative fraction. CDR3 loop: CASAHGAGLSYEQYF. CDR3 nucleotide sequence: TGTGCCAGCGCCCATGGGGCAGGGCTCTCCTACGAGCAGTACTTC.